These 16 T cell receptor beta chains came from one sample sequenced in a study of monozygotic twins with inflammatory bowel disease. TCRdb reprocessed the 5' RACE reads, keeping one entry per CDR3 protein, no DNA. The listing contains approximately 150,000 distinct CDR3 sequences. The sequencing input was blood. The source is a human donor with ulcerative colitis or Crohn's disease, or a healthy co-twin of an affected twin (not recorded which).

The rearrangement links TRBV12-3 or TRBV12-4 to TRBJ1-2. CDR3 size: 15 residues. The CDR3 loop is CASSLDVAGVRGYTF.

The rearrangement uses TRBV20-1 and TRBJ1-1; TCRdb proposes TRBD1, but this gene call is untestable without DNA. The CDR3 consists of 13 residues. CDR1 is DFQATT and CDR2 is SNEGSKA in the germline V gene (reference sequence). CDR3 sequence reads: CSARKGRDTEAFF.

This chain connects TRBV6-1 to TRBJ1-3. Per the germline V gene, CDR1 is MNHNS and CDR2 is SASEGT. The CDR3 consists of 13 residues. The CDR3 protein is CASSENRENTIYF.

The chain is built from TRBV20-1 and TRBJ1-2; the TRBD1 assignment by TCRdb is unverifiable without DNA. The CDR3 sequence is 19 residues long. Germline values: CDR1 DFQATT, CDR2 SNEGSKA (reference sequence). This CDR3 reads CSARDAADTDRGVDGGYTF.

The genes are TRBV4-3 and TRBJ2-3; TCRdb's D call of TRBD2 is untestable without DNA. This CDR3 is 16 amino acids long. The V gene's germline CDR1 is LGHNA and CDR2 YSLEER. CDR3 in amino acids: CASSQGGSGKADTQYF.

The CDR3 sequence is CASSLWAEQFF. The V call is TRBV7-2, the J call TRBJ2-1. This CDR3 spans 11 amino acids. The germline gives CDR1 SGHTA, CDR2 FQGNSA.

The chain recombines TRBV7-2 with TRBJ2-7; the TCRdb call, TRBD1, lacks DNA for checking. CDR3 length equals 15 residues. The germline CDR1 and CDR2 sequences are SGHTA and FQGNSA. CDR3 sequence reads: CASSPRYSQGDEQYF.

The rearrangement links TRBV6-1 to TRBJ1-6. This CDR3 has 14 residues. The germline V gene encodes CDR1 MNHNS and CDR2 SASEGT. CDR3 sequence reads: CASNLGGAGSPLHF.

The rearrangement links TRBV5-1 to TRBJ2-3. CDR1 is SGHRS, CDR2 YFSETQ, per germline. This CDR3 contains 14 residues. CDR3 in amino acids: CASSLDTGTDTQYF.

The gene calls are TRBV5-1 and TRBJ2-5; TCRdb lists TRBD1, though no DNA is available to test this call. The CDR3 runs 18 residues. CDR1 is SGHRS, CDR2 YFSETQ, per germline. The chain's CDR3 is CASSPGTGGLRHQETQYF.

CDR3 sequence: CASSFDRSLYEQYF. The chain carries TRBV12-3 or TRBV12-4 and TRBJ2-7; the D call from TCRdb, TRBD1, cannot be confirmed without DNA. This CDR3 spans 14 amino acids.

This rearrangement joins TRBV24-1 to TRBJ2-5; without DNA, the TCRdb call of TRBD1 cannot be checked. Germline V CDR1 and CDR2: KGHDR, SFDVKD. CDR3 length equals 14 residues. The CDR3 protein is CATSDPGHGETQYF.

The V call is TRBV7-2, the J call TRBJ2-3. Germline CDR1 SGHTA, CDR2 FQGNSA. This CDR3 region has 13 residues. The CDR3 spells CASSPEIADTQYF. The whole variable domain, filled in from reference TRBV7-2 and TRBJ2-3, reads GAGVSQSPSNKVTEKGKDVELRCDPISGHTALYWYRQSLGQGLEFLIYFQGNSAPDKSGLPSDRFSAERTGGSVSTLTIQRTQQEDSAVYLCASSPEIADTQYFGPGTRLTVL.

This chain's CDR3 is CSATAHLTWAGVSYNEQFF. The chain uses TRBV20-1 and TRBJ2-1; absent DNA, TCRdb's TRBD1 call cannot be checked. This CDR3 has 19 amino acids. Germline values: CDR1 DFQATT, CDR2 SNEGSKA (reference sequence).

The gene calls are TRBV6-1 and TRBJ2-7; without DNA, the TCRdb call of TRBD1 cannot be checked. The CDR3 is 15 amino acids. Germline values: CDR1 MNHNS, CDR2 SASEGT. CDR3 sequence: CASSVDRERSYEQYF.

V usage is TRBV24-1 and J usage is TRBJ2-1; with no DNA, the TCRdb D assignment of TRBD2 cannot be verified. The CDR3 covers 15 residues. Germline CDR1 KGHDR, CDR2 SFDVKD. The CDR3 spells CATSDFGRGEDEQFF.